This T cell receptor (beta chain) is drawn from a study of technical replicates of blood from a few donors. Data came from immunoSEQ multiplex PCR; TCRdb stores just in-frame clones and leaves some out. The sample includes over 80,000 clones, roughly 96% of them seen just once. This sequence originates from a human donor in good health. The sequencing input was T cells isolated from PBMCs.

The CDR3: CATSGDRGHEQYF. In nucleotides, the CDR3 is TGTGCCACCAGCGGGGACAGGGGCCACGAGCAGTACTTC. The genes are TRBV15 and TRBJ2-7; 10 positions match TRBD1. V gave up 5 bases and J gave up 5 bases; unmatched junction bases: 3. The CDR3 is 13 residues long. The V gene's germline CDR1 is LNHNV and CDR2 YYDKDF (reference sequence).